A selection of T cell receptor beta chains follows, all from one sample in a study of response to subunit inactivated influenza vaccine. TCRdb itself ran the RT-PCR reads through MiXCR, one entry per CDR3 protein. The sample contains under 950,000 distinct CDR3 sequences, approximately 22% of which appear only once. The sequencing used PBMCs from blood, collected around 5 days after vaccination. Every receptor here comes from a man between 45 and 60 years old who received an inactivated influenza vaccine. Both conserved end residues are trimmed from each CDR3. The order of the fields is V gene, clone size, D gene, CDR3 protein. The D gene is left open where the match is weak. Clone size is shown for a subset of rows, as once, few, many or a class of expanded clone.

>TRBV12-3/TRBV12-4|many|TRBD1
ASTSGDRGATDTQY
>TRBV11-2|NA|NA
ASSLTAAEQETQY
>TRBV28|few|NA
ASSLAGFANEQF
>TRBV7-2|few|NA
ASSQRTNYNEQF
>TRBV28|few|TRBD2
ASLAGGLQETQY
>TRBV6-1|NA|NA
ASSVGWRSSYNEQF
>TRBV10-3|NA|TRBD1
AISESTGVGGYT
>TRBV28|few|NA
ASSSIQQADTQY
>TRBV7-8|NA|NA
ASSLAGLVNQPQH
>TRBV29-1|NA|NA
SVKGLNEKLF
>TRBV29-1|NA|NA
SVKEGIDSNQPQH
>TRBV6-2/TRBV6-3|NA|NA
ASSTLRNEKLF
>TRBV20-1|NA|TRBD1
SADGQGRGINGYT
>TRBV19|few|TRBD1
ASSTGQGDQPQH
>TRBV5-5|NA|TRBD2
ASSPLGGAWNTGELF
>TRBV21-1|NA|NA
ASSKVVRGQDTQY
>TRBV29-1|few|NA
SVEGTNPYNEQF
>TRBV20-1|NA|NA
TLLDEDTGELF
>TRBV20-1|NA|NA
SATTSSGAYNEQF
>TRBV20-1|NA|TRBD2
SAVPVAGVQIEQY
>TRBV6-2/TRBV6-3|NA|TRBD2
ASIRLAGETQY
>TRBV20-1|NA|TRBD1
SASNRGTEAF
>TRBV7-9|NA|TRBD2
ASSYYEREGNNEQF
>TRBV12-3/TRBV12-4|few|NA
ASSLFRIFETQY
>TRBV7-8|NA|NA
ASSKGALEEKLF
>TRBV6-1|NA|TRBD1
ASSRTHTGGSSYEQY
>TRBV25-1|NA|NA
ASSEWTEETQY
>TRBV20-1|few|NA
SARVGVRTGELF
>TRBV29-1|NA|NA
SVGQVGEKLF
>TRBV12-3/TRBV12-4|many|NA
ASRGTFTSSYEQY
>TRBV11-2|NA|TRBD1
ASVRGRTGELF
>TRBV30|few|TRBD1
ALDRSAPDTQY
>TRBV10-3|NA|NA
AISGGDSDNQPQH
>TRBV20-1|NA|TRBD2
CARSPGLAGNYNEQF
>TRBV20-1|few|NA
SASGDTSNQPQH
>TRBV28|NA|TRBD1
ASSSPVTGGNQPQH
>TRBV20-1|NA|TRBD2
SAPLAGVYEQY
>TRBV20-1|few|NA
SARSGRLPST
>TRBV27|few|NA
ASSVGYRGIGNTEAF
>TRBV12-3/TRBV12-4|NA|TRBD1
ASSFTDRVRTGELF
>TRBV6-2/TRBV6-3|few|TRBD2
ASRSSGRRNEQF